This TCR beta chain was identified in a study of cytomegalovirus exposure and HLA in healthy donors. CDR3 length equals 15 residues. Germline V gives CDR1 MNHNS, CDR2 SASEGT. V dropped 2 bases and J dropped 7 bases, with 14 bases sitting between them. With 60 Vbeta and 13 Jbeta primers, the PCR was carried out. The assay was immunoSEQ multiplex PCR, and TCRdb's table has in-frame clones only and misses some. This sample's table has around 200,000 clones. This clonotype was sampled from a girl aged 2-10 years in good health and CMV-seropositive. The chain employs TRBV6-1 and TRBJ1-4; the D is unclear. The sample consisted of PBMCs. In nucleotides, the CDR3 is TGTGCCAGCAGTGAACGGCGGCGGGCAGGTGAAAAACTGTTTTTT. It yields the protein CASSERRRAGEKLFF.